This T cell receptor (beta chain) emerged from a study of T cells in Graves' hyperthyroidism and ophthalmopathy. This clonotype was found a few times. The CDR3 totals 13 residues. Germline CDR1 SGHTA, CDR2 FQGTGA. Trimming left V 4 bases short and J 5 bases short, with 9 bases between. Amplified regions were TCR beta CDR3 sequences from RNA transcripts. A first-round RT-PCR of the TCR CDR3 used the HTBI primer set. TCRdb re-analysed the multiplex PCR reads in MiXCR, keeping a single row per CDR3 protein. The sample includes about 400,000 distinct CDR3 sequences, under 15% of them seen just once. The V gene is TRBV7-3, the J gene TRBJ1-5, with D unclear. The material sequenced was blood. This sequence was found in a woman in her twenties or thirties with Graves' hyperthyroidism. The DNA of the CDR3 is TGTGCCAGCAGCTCCGACCCTGATCAGCCCCAGCATTTT. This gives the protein CASSSDPDQPQHF.